This T cell receptor beta chain was sequenced for a study of CD8 T cells in Susac syndrome. Roughly 0.45 to 1 ug RNA was reverse transcribed with random hexamers. TCRdb re-called the immunoSEQ multiplex PCR reads with MiXCR, one entry per CDR3 protein. The sample includes about 84,000 distinct CDR3 sequences, roughly 91% of them seen just once. Trimming left V 1 base short and J 4 bases short, with 2 bases between. CDR1 is SQVTM and CDR2 is ANQGSEA in the germline V gene. The CDR3 sequence is 11 residues long. The chain recombines TRBV29-1 with TRBJ2-1, with unresolved D. Sequencing was done on a sample of CD8+ T cells from PBMCs. This clonotype originated in a human donor in good health. The CDR3 is CSVEGYNEQFF. The CDR3 DNA follows: TGCAGCGTTGAAGGTTACAATGAGCAGTTCTTC.